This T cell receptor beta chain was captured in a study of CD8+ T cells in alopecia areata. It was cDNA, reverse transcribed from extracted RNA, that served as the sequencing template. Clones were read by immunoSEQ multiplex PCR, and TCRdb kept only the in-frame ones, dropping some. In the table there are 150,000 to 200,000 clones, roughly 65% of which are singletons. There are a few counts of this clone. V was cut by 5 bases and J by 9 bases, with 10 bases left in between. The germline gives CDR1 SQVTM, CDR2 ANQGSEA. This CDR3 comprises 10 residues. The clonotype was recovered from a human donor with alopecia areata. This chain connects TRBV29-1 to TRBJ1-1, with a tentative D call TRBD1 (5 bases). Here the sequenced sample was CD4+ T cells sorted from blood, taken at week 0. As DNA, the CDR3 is TGCAGCGTTCTCGACAGCAAAGCTTTCTTT. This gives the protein CSVLDSKAFF.